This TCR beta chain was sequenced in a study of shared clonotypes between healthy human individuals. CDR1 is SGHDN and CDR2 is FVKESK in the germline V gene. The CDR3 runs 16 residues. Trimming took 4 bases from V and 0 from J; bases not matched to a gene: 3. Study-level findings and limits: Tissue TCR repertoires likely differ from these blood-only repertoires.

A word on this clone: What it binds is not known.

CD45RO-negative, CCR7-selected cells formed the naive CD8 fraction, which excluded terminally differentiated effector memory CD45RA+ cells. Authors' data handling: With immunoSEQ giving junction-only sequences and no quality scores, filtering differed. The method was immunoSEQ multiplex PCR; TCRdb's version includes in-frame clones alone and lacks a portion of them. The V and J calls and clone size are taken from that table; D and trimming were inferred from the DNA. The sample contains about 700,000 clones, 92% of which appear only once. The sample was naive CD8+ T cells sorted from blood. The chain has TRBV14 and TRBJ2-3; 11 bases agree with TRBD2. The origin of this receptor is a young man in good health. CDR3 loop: CASSPRTSGSTDTQYF. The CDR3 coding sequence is TGTGCCAGCAGCCCTCGGACTAGCGGGAGCACAGATACGCAGTATTTT. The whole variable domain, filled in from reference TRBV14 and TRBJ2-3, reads EAGVTQFPSHSVIEKGQTVTLRCDPISGHDNLYWYRRVMGKEIKFLLHFVKESKQDESGMPNNRFLAERTGGTYSTLKVQPAELEDSGVYFCASSPRTSGSTDTQYFGPGTRLTVL.